This is a list of T cell receptor beta chains from one sample in a study of vaccination effects on CD4 cells after COVID-19. Assay used: immunoSEQ multiplex PCR; TCRdb lists only in-frame clones, some missing. The profile shows about 46,000 clones, around 70% of them singletons. For these receptors, no antigen is known. The material was CD4+ T cells from PBMCs cultured without peptide, obtained before COVID-19 vaccination. These receptor sequences come from a human donor who had a prior SARS-CoV-2 infection. Each CDR3 is given with its conserved first and last residue. The D gene is left open where the match is weak.

V,length,J,D,CDR3
TRBV10-3,15,TRBJ1-6,NA,CAISESAGRRSPLHF
TRBV27,16,TRBJ1-6,TRBD1,CASRLTPGTGQSPLHF
TRBV11-3,15,TRBJ2-2,TRBD2,CASSLREGRGGELFF
TRBV2,15,TRBJ2-3,TRBD2,CASRLLAGGIDTQYF
TRBV7-9,12,TRBJ2-7,NA,CASSFASYEQYF
TRBV5-1,16,TRBJ2-7,TRBD2,CASSQGLAGGYYEQYF
TRBV12-1,14,TRBJ1-5,NA,CASSYRGVNQPQHF
TRBV30,13,TRBJ2-3,TRBD2,CAWSVLRGDTQYF
TRBV11-2,16,TRBJ2-5,NA,CASSLGFSGIGETQYF
TRBV7-9,14,TRBJ2-3,NA,CASSLFQITDTQYF
TRBV7-2,15,TRBJ1-5,NA,CASSLDWGGNQPQHF
TRBV5-1,15,TRBJ1-2,NA,CASSHKTGAEDGYTF
TRBV2,15,TRBJ2-1,NA,CASSLQTSSYNEQFF
TRBV5-4,16,TRBJ2-1,NA,CASSLEVLSSYNEQFF
TRBV5-8,14,TRBJ1-5,NA,CASIRRDTHQPQHF
TRBV15,14,TRBJ2-2,NA,CATSRRVNTGELFF
TRBV24-1,21,TRBJ2-7,TRBD1,CATRLRRRDRGATIYSYEQYF
TRBV5-1,15,TRBJ2-7,NA,CASSLTESNTYEQYF
TRBV6-2/TRBV6-3,15,TRBJ2-7,TRBD2,CASSYWGGGAYEQYF
TRBV18,16,TRBJ2-6,NA,CASSPTVPSGANVLTF
TRBV19,16,TRBJ2-1,NA,CASSIRSTLSYNEQFF
TRBV7-2,14,TRBJ2-5,NA,CASSLERTGETQYF
TRBV5-1,17,TRBJ2-2,NA,CASSLEGPTQGTGELFF
TRBV18,13,TRBJ1-4,NA,CASSLRTEEKLFF
TRBV3-1/TRBV3-2,14,TRBJ1-2,TRBD1,CASSQDTGDYGYTF
TRBV23-1,9,TRBJ1-6,NA,CAKVPPLHF
TRBV11-2,19,TRBJ1-1,NA,CASSLDPLKAGRLNTEAFF
TRBV29-1,13,TRBJ2-5,NA,CSVHQLYQETQYF
TRBV18,14,TRBJ1-1,NA,CASSLFRGDTEAFF
TRBV28,14,TRBJ1-2,NA,CASSFSTANYGYTF
TRBV7-2,14,TRBJ2-7,NA,CASSSNTASYEQYF
TRBV27,13,TRBJ1-5,NA,CASSSRSTQPQHF
TRBV5-1,16,TRBJ2-5,TRBD1,CASSRGQGLTQETQYF
TRBV2,17,TRBJ1-5,TRBD1,CASSHPPGTGGLQPQHF
TRBV5-5,13,TRBJ2-5,TRBD2,CASSLSSGSSEYF